A selection of T cell receptor beta chains follows, all from one sample in a study of beta chain features in type 1 diabetes. Assay used: immunoSEQ multiplex PCR; TCRdb lists only in-frame clones, some missing. The repertoire holds some 270,000 clones, with about 8.5% as singletons. Sequencing was performed on central memory CD4+ T cells from blood. These receptor sequences come from a woman aged 18-29 years in good health. The CDR3 runs from the conserved cysteine through the conserved F or W. Fields, in order: D gene, clone size, J gene, V gene, CDR3 protein, CDR3 DNA. D genes are given only for firm matches. Clone size, where shown, is once, few, many, or a class for clones that have expanded.

>NA|NA|TRBJ2-1|TRBV11-2
CASSLGGGAYNEQFF
TGTGCCAGCAGCTTAGGCGGGGGCGCTTACAATGAGCAGTTCTTC
>NA|medium-sized|TRBJ1-6|TRBV28
CASSVRGYNSPLHF
TGTGCCAGCAGTGTACGGGGTTATAATTCACCCCTCCACTTT
>NA|NA|TRBJ2-7|TRBV11-1
CASSPMWGYEQYF
TGTGCCAGCAGTCCTATGTGGGGGTACGAGCAGTACTTC
>TRBD1|NA|TRBJ1-1|TRBV5-4
CASSPRDRLNTEAFF
TGTGCCAGCAGCCCTAGGGACAGATTGAACACTGAAGCTTTCTTT
>NA|NA|TRBJ2-1|TRBV6-5
CASSYRAAYNEQFF
TGTGCCAGCAGTTACCGGGCGGCCTACAATGAGCAGTTCTTC
>NA|few|TRBJ1-5|TRBV2
CASRRGGQPQHF
TGTGCCAGCAGGAGGGGTGGCCAGCCCCAGCATTTT
>NA|NA|TRBJ2-1|TRBV6-5
CASSPTRNEQFF
TGTGCCAGCAGTCCGACACGCAATGAGCAGTTCTTC
>NA|few|TRBJ1-2|TRBV6-5
CASSYLLYPGDYGYTF
TGTGCCAGCAGTTACCTCCTTTATCCCGGGGACTATGGCTACACCTTC
>TRBD1|NA|TRBJ2-1|TRBV6-4
CASKVDRSYNEQFF
TGTGCCAGCAAGGTGGACAGGTCCTACAATGAGCAGTTCTTC
>NA|NA|TRBJ2-5|TRBV28
CASSLWEGGSGETQYF
TGTGCCAGCAGTTTATGGGAGGGAGGCTCGGGAGAGACCCAGTACTTC
>NA|few|TRBJ1-1|TRBV11-1
CASSLTFRDSRMNTEAFF
TGTGCCAGCAGCTTGACCTTCCGGGACTCAAGAATGAACACTGAAGCTTTCTTT
>NA|NA|TRBJ2-5|TRBV2
CASSEVSGGETQYF
TGTGCCAGCAGTGAAGTTTCAGGCGGGGAGACCCAGTACTTC
>TRBD1|few|TRBJ2-3|TRBV5-1
CASSTDRATDTQYF
TGCGCCAGCAGCACGGACAGGGCCACAGATACGCAGTATTTT
>TRBD2|NA|TRBJ2-1|TRBV7-2
CASSSPNLAGGQTYNEQFF
TGTGCCAGCAGTTCCCCTAACCTAGCGGGGGGGCAGACGTACAATGAGCAGTTCTTC
>TRBD1|few|TRBJ1-5|TRBV11-3
CASSLGAGGPQHF
TGTGCCAGCAGTTTGGGGGCAGGGGGGCCCCAGCATTTT
>NA|few|TRBJ1-5|TRBV18
CASSPTGKNQPQHF
TGTGCCAGCTCACCTACAGGGAAAAATCAGCCCCAGCATTTT
>TRBD1|NA|TRBJ1-3|TRBV29-1
CSVGVGTAGNTIYF
TGCAGCGTTGGAGTTGGGACAGCCGGAAACACCATATATTTT
>NA|NA|TRBJ1-2|TRBV14
CASSQDITGDYGYTF
TGTGCCAGCAGCCAAGATATTACCGGGGACTATGGCTACACCTTC
>NA|NA|TRBJ2-3|TRBV4-3
CASSQATGHTDTQYF
TGCGCCAGCAGCCAAGCAACGGGGCACACAGATACGCAGTATTTT
>NA|NA|TRBJ2-5|TRBV6-5
CASIKEGWRGETQYF
TGTGCCAGCATCAAGGAGGGGTGGAGGGGTGAGACCCAGTACTTC
>TRBD2|few|TRBJ2-5|TRBV9
CASSISTSGETQYF
TGTGCCAGCAGCATAAGCACTAGCGGGGAGACCCAGTACTTC
>TRBD2|few|TRBJ2-3|TRBV7-2
CASSFGTSGGRRGDTQYF
TGTGCCAGCAGCTTCGGGACTAGCGGGGGCCGTCGGGGAGATACGCAGTATTTT
>TRBD2|many|TRBJ2-1|TRBV7-7
CASSLSGSHEQFF
TGTGCTAGCAGCTTGAGCGGGAGTCATGAGCAGTTCTTC
>NA|NA|TRBJ1-2|TRBV18
CASSPPGSPNYGYTF
TGTGCCAGCTCACCACCGGGCAGCCCTAACTATGGCTACACCTTC
>TRBD1|few|TRBJ1-5|TRBV30
CAWSEGADQPQHF
TGTGCCTGGAGTGAGGGGGCAGATCAGCCCCAGCATTTT
>TRBD1|few|TRBJ1-6|TRBV7-9
CASSLDRGRGSPLHF
TGTGCCAGCAGCTTAGACAGGGGACGAGGATCACCCCTCCACTTT
>TRBD1|few|TRBJ1-4|TRBV7-2
CASSALTGGNEKLFF
TGTGCCAGCAGCGCATTGACAGGGGGAAATGAAAAACTGTTTTTT
>NA|NA|TRBJ1-1|TRBV5-4
CASSAPRGANTEAFF
TGTGCCAGCAGCGCACCGAGGGGGGCGAACACTGAAGCTTTCTTT
>TRBD1|NA|TRBJ2-7|TRBV6-1
CATRTGAYEQYF
TGTGCCACCCGGACAGGGGCCTACGAGCAGTACTTC
>NA|few|TRBJ1-3|TRBV12-5
CASRQGRTGNTIYF
TGTGCTAGTCGGCAGGGAAGAACTGGAAACACCATATATTTT
>NA|NA|TRBJ1-1|TRBV5-4
CASSLRAGSEAFF
TGTGCCAGCAGCTTGAGGGCGGGCTCTGAAGCTTTCTTT
>TRBD1|NA|TRBJ2-7|TRBV11-2
CASSTGASYEQYF
TGTGCCAGCAGCACAGGGGCTTCCTACGAGCAGTACTTC